This T cell receptor beta chain stems from a study of Graves' ophthalmopathy and Graves' hyperthyroidism. Beta-chain TCR CDR3 regions were amplified from RNA transcripts. HTBI-primed first-round RT-PCR preceded second-round multiplex PCR. TCRdb processed the multiplex PCR reads anew with MiXCR; each CDR3 protein has one entry. This sample has fewer than 350,000 distinct CDR3 sequences, with roughly a sixth found just once. The CDR3 is made up of 16 amino acids. Germline assignment: CDR1 SGHRS and CDR2 YFSETQ. V was pared by 4 bases and J by 3 bases, with 19 bases between. Ten or more counts support this clonotype.

The specimen was peripheral blood. This clonotype was obtained from an adult man with Graves' ophthalmopathy. The chain carries TRBV5-1 and TRBJ1-2, with D possibly being TRBD1 (5 bases). The CDR3 sequence is CASSPGEAGMHYGYTF. DNA of the CDR3: TGCGCCAGCAGCCCCGGAGAGGCAGGGATGCACTATGGCTACACCTTC.